Below, 4 T cell receptor beta chains from the same sample are listed, as sequenced in a study of blood T cell repertoires in COVID-19. Measured with immunoSEQ multiplex PCR; TCRdb has only the in-frame clones, and not every one. Of about 250,000 clones in the sample, about 83% are singletons; the top ten hold approximately 4%. The sequencing input was PBMCs or T cells enriched from blood (not recorded which). The receptors were sampled from a woman aged 35 to 49 who had been exposed to COVID-19.

The chain employs TRBV5-5 and TRBJ1-4; 7 nucleotides agree with TRBD1. Per the germline V gene, CDR1 is SGHKS and CDR2 is YYEKEE (reference sequence). This CDR3 spans 17 amino acids. V shed 2 bases, J shed 2 bases, and the junction held 9 bases outside the gene matches. The CDR3 nucleotides are TGTGCCAGCAGCTTTGGGACTGGACAGGCCACTAATGAAAAACTGTTTTTT. It encodes CASSFGTGQATNEKLFF.

V and J are TRBV3-1 (or the pseudogene TRBV3-2) and TRBJ1-6; 7 bases fit TRBD1. The trim removed 1 base at V and 10 bases at J, leaving 4 bases unmatched. The CDR3 is 14 residues long. Germline V lookup: CDR1 LGHDT, CDR2 YNNKEL (reference sequence). The CDR3 here is CASSQVRGRSPLHF. The CDR3, as DNA: TGTGCCAGCAGCCAAGTCAGGGGGAGATCACCCCTCCACTTT.

The chain carries TRBV10-3 and TRBJ1-1; D may be TRBD1 (5 bases). V dropped 5 bases and J dropped 3 bases, with 10 bases sitting between them. There are 13 residues in the CDR3. The V gene's germline CDR1 is ENHRY and CDR2 SYGVKD. The DNA for the CDR3 is TGTGCCATCAGTCAGGGATTGGACACTGAAGCTTTCTTT. This gives the protein CAISQGLDTEAFF.

The V call is TRBV2, the J call TRBJ1-1; D unclear. Germline V gives CDR1 SNHLY, CDR2 FYNNEI. The V gene lost 6 bases and the J gene lost 0 bases, with 11 bases spanning the gap. The CDR3 spans 14 residues. The CDR3 is CASRPNGMNTEAFF. DNA of the CDR3: TGTGCCAGCAGGCCAAACGGGATGAACACTGAAGCTTTCTTT.